This TCR beta chain was recovered during a study of Graves' ophthalmopathy and Graves' hyperthyroidism. Findings and limits, study-wide: Most thyroid clonotypes with frequency above 0.001 were detected in blood too.

Germline CDR1 reads SGDLS; CDR2 reads YYNGEE. The CDR3 has 14 residues. Losses at the gene ends were 4 bases for V and 5 bases for J; bases not matched to a gene: 9. The diagnostic workup employed clinical symptoms, serum thyroxine, TRAb, thyroid ultrasound and orbital computed tomography. Transcripts of RNA were the source for amplifying TCR beta CDR3 regions. An initial RT-PCR round employing HTBI primers preceded a second-round multiplex PCR. From the multiplex PCR reads, TCRdb called clonotypes with MiXCR, one entry per CDR3 protein. This table holds 200,000 to 250,000 distinct CDR3 sequences, about 47% found once. About this clonotype: The target antigen is unknown.

The chain has TRBV9 and TRBJ2-7; 7 bases line up with TRBD2. Sequencing was carried out using peripheral blood. This sequence originates from an adult man with Graves' ophthalmopathy. The CDR3 coding sequence is TGTGCCAGCAGCCCGCAGGGTCTAGCGGACGAGCAGTACTTC. It encodes CASSPQGLADEQYF. Together with reference TRBV9 and TRBJ2-7, the CDR3 gives the full variable domain: DSGVTQTPKHLITATGQRVTLRCSPRSGDLSVYWYQQSLDQGLQFLIQYYNGEERAKGNILERFSAQQFPDLHSELNLSSLELGDSALYFCASSPQGLADEQYFGPGTRLTVT.